This TCR beta chain was retrieved from a study of blood T cells in healthy people across ages (dated by TCRdb to 2013 to 2016). General notes on the study: Template switching captured roughly one uniquely barcoded TCR beta cDNA molecule per two T cells in model experiments. The study measured age-related changes in TCR beta repertoire diversity using deep sequencing normalized with unique cDNA molecular identifiers. The donors were split into four age groups: young (average around 15 years), middle-aged (around 40), aged (approximately 59) and long-lived (approximately 80). To avoid experimental bias, donors of different ages were randomly spread across the sequencing lanes. The study analyzed two additional independent replicas of 1 million unique cDNA reads from the same blood draw for two donors, one aged 18 to 29 and one aged 80 or older.

The receptor library was made with 5' RACE. The instrument given in TCRdb is Illumina HiSeq 2500. A second 7 to 11 cycle PCR used a sample-barcoded 5' primer and a J-beta primer mix. A unique molecular identifier was introduced onto each TCR beta cDNA molecule by a template-switch 5' adaptor carrying 12 random nucleotides. Each sample yielded at least 3 million CDR3-containing paired-end reads. The Mint cDNA synthesis kit, primed by a TRBC-specific oligonucleotide, was used to synthesize first-strand cDNA from all RNA. After uracil-DNA glycosylase treatment, a first 18-cycle PCR used universal primers M1SS and BC2_uni_R on all cDNA. As for how the authors treated the data: Each sample was normalized by randomly selecting 1 million high-quality reads, each carrying a distinct molecular identifier. Reads sharing molecular identifiers were discarded rather than binned into consensus sequences. CDR3 identification, clonotype clustering and error correction used MiTCR with a Q25 quality threshold and the strictest error-elimination algorithm. A nonparametric unseen species model using Euler transformation provided a lower-bound estimate of total TCR beta diversity. The public reads were run again by TCRdb, first through fastp at Q25 and then through MiXCR, and only productive beta chains were kept. Each CDR3 protein gets just one entry, which takes the most common genes and DNA from the rows behind it. The V and J calls shown here were made by TCRdb, not taken from the authors' results. The sample table shows about 1,500,000 distinct CDR3 sequences, and roughly 40% are seen once. The leading ten clones occupy under 8% of the sample.

V is reduced by 0 bases and J by 0 bases, leaving a spacing of 19 bases between them. For CDR1 and CDR2, the germline V gene lists KGHDR and SFDVKD. From the cysteine through the phenylalanine, the CDR3 covers 20 amino acids. The CDR3 DNA has 60 bases and is translated from base 1. There are a few counts of this clonotype. Its antigen remains unidentified. No clone much larger than this one lies a single base away; base qualities are absent. The donors were under 40 Caucasian individuals from Russia, aged 6 to 90 years, who were systemically healthy. Approximately 9 milliliters of peripheral blood were collected from each donor into EDTA-treated Vacutainer tubes. Ficoll-Paque density-gradient centrifugation was used to isolate PBMCs, with at least 6.5 million per sample. Total RNA, at least 6 micrograms per sample, was extracted from PBMCs with Trizol reagent. For every donor, flow cytometry on a PBMC aliquot measured the percentage of naive CD45RAhigh/CD27high T cells.

Points the paper makes about the study in general: The long-lived group showed more naive CD4+ T cells, fewer expanded clones and increased TCR diversity than the aged group, suggesting age selection. Because the CMV infection status of the donors was unknown, age-related changes in expanded clonotypes may potentially have been confounded. As age increased, observed TCR beta diversity per million T cells dropped in a roughly linear way, and a significant reduction was already evident by age 40. The percentage of naive T cells measured by flow cytometry correlated strongly with observed TCR beta diversity. Estimates of total diversity based on one million sequenced T cells were regarded as lower bounds and as underestimates. Bulk unsorted PBMC profiling prevented conclusive comparison of naive and antigen-experienced compartments.

Source material: blood. The origin of this receptor is a woman in her late teens or twenties in good health. The rearranged chain carries TRBV24-1 and TRBJ1-4, with a tentative D gene TRBD1 over 5 matching bases. CDR3 region: CATSDLLRATRGPTNEKLFF. The DNA sequence is given as TGTGCCACCAGTGATTTGCTTCGAGCCACAAGGGGCCCAACTAATGAAAAACTGTTTTTT.